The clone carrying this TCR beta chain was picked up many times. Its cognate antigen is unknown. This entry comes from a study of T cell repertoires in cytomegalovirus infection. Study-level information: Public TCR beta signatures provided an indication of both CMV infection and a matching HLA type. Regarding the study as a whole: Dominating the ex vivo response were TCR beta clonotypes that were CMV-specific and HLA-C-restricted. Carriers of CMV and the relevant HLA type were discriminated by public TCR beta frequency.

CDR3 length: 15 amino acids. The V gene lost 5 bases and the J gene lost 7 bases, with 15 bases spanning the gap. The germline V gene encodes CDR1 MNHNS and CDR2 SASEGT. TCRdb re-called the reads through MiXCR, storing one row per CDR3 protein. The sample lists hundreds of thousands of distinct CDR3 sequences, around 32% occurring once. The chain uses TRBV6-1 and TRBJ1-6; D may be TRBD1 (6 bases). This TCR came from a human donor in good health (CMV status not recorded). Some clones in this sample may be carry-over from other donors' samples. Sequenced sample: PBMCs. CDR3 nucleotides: TGTGCCAGCAGTTGGAGAACAGGGTGGAATTCACCCCTCCACTTT. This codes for CASSWRTGWNSPLHF.